The rows below give T cell receptor beta chains drawn from one sample of a study of blood T cell repertoires in COVID-19. The assay was immunoSEQ multiplex PCR, and TCRdb's table has in-frame clones only and misses some. The data contain around 200,000 clones, over 70% of them singletons. Material for sequencing was peripheral blood. The receptors derive from a woman in her sixties or seventies with acute or convalescent COVID-19. The CDR3 runs from the conserved cysteine through the conserved F or W. A D gene is named only where the DNA matches it firmly. Not every row has a clone size; where given, it reads once, few, many or a size class.

V,size,J,D,DNA,CDR3
TRBV28,-,TRBJ2-2,-,TGTGCCAGCAGTTCCTTCGACTGGACGAACACCGGGGAGCTGTTTTTT,CASSSFDWTNTGELFF
TRBV30,-,TRBJ2-2,-,TGTGCCTGGAGTGAAAAAGGGCGGGGGAACACCGGGGAGCTGTTTTTT,CAWSEKGRGNTGELFF
TRBV29-1,-,TRBJ1-5,-,TGCAGCGTTGAAACACCAGGGGCTGAGCCCCAGCATTTT,CSVETPGAEPQHF
TRBV4-1,few,TRBJ2-1,-,TGCGCCAGCAGCCAAGATAAGAGGAATGAGCAGTTCTTC,CASSQDKRNEQFF
TRBV3-1/TRBV3-2,-,TRBJ2-7,TRBD2,TGTGCCAGCAGCCAGGGACTAGCGGGCTACGAGCAGTACTTC,CASSQGLAGYEQYF
TRBV7-8,-,TRBJ1-4,-,TGTGCCAGCAGCTTATTGGGGACAAAGGGTGAAAAACTGTTTTTT,CASSLLGTKGEKLFF
TRBV21-1,-,TRBJ1-6,-,TGTGCCAGCAGTGGGACAGGGGGTAGGAGCTCCTATAATTCACCCCTCCACTTT,CASSGTGGRSSYNSPLHF
TRBV7-9,-,TRBJ2-2,-,TGTGCCAGCAGCCCGGGGACTGCCGGGGAGCTGTTTTTT,CASSPGTAGELFF
TRBV19,-,TRBJ1-4,TRBD1,TGTGCCAGTAGTAGGCGGACTACAGGGGCGACTAATGAAAAACTGTTTTTT,CASSRRTTGATNEKLFF
TRBV6-5,-,TRBJ1-2,-,TGTGCCAGCAGTTACTCGCGGGCCTTCTATGGCTACACCTTC,CASSYSRAFYGYTF
TRBV28,-,TRBJ2-5,-,TGTGCCAGCAGTTCCAGATCCTCCCAAGAGGGCCGGGACATAGAAGAAGAGACCCAGTACTTC,CASSSRSSQEGRDIEEETQYF
TRBV6-6,-,TRBJ1-6,-,TGTGCCAGCAGCCAGTCCGGACTCGGCACATCCCTCCACTTT,CASSQSGLGTSLHF
TRBV5-8,few,TRBJ1-2,TRBD1,TGTGCCAGCAACTTCCGGCACCCAGGGGGCTCTAACTATGGCTACACCTTC,CASNFRHPGGSNYGYTF
TRBV11-2,once,TRBJ2-1,-,TGTGCCAGCAGCTTAGACGGGGCGGGAACCTACAATGAGCAGTTCTTC,CASSLDGAGTYNEQFF
TRBV2,-,TRBJ2-1,TRBD2,TGTGCCAGCAGTGAAGCATGGGCTAGCGGGAGTGGTGAGCAGTTCTTC,CASSEAWASGSGEQFF
TRBV12-3/TRBV12-4,-,TRBJ1-2,TRBD1,TGTGCCAGCAGTGACGACAGGGCGGGGGGCTACACCTTC,CASSDDRAGGYTF
TRBV30,-,TRBJ1-6,-,TGTGCCTGGAGACCCCAGGGGATGGGTGATAATTCACCCCTCCACTTT,CAWRPQGMGDNSPLHF
TRBV5-1,few,TRBJ1-3,-,TGCGCCAGCAGCTTGGAAGGGGTTGGAAACACCATATATTTT,CASSLEGVGNTIYF
TRBV28,few,TRBJ1-2,TRBD1,TGTGCCAGCAGTTGGACAGGGTCCTATGGCTACACCTTC,CASSWTGSYGYTF
TRBV29-1,-,TRBJ2-5,-,TGCAGCGGCGAGGGTCCCGGAGAGACCCAGTACTTC,CSGEGPGETQYF
TRBV29-1,-,TRBJ2-6,-,TGCAGCGTTGAAGTAGGGGGTCAGGTGTTCTCTGGGGCCAACGTCCTGACTTTC,CSVEVGGQVFSGANVLTF
TRBV6-1,few,TRBJ2-5,-,TGTGCCAGCAGTGAAGCGCGGGCAAAACAAGAGACCCAGTACTTC,CASSEARAKQETQYF
TRBV25-1,few,TRBJ2-2,-,TGTGCCAGCAGAACCAAGACAGCCCACAACCTCAACACCGGGGAGCTGTTTTTT,CASRTKTAHNLNTGELFF
TRBV19,-,TRBJ2-4,TRBD1,TGTGCCAGTAGTTTAGAACCGGGACAGGACAAAAACATTCAGTACTTC,CASSLEPGQDKNIQYF
TRBV30,-,TRBJ1-6,-,TGTGCCTGGGGGAGGGACTATACCGACGCACCCCTCCACTTT,CAWGRDYTDAPLHF
TRBV9,-,TRBJ2-1,-,TGTGCCAGCAGCGTAGCCCCCACCTACAATGAGCAGTTCTTC,CASSVAPTYNEQFF
TRBV7-8,-,TRBJ2-7,-,TGTGCCAGCAGACCCGGGACTTTAAAGTCCCACGAGCAGTACTTC,CASRPGTLKSHEQYF
TRBV12-3/TRBV12-4,-,TRBJ2-5,TRBD1,TGTGCCAGCGGACAGGGGCGGGGAGAGACCCAGTACTTC,CASGQGRGETQYF
TRBV18,-,TRBJ2-7,TRBD2,TGTGCCAGCTCAAGGACTAGCGGGACTTTGTCCTACGAGCAGTACTTC,CASSRTSGTLSYEQYF